These T cell receptor beta chains were read from a single sample in a study of T cells in Graves' hyperthyroidism and ophthalmopathy. TCRdb itself ran the multiplex PCR reads through MiXCR, one entry per CDR3 protein. The table lists approximately 570,000 distinct CDR3 sequences, around 20% of them singletons. Sequencing was carried out using blood. Every receptor here comes from a man aged 35 to 55 with Graves' ophthalmopathy. Both conserved end residues are part of each CDR3. Fields, in order: V gene, CDR3 protein.

TRBV15 CATSRAGPGSYTF
TRBV2 CASSEGTRTSVNEKLFF
TRBV6-2/TRBV6-3 CASRTSANQPQHF
TRBV20-1 CSAREGTGGVYEQYF
TRBV9 CASSVRLEPYEQYF
TRBV7-2 CASSQSRLAWDETQYF
TRBV29-1 CSVEENSNQPQHF
TRBV28 CASSSGTAGGSYNEQFF
TRBV12-3/TRBV12-4 CASTPGWVGEAFF
TRBV5-6 CASSFLGTASYEQYF
TRBV27 CAMRGAWSTGELFF
TRBV20-1 CSATGTSGPQYF